This entry is about one TCR beta chain. The antigen is unknown. The sample comes from a study of T cells after yellow fever vaccination. Study information: SMART-Seq v4 Ultra Low Input handled preparation of low-cell-number fractions.

TCRdb re-called the 5' RACE reads through MiXCR, storing one row per CDR3 protein. The sample yields 340,000 or so distinct CDR3 sequences, approximately 12% seen once. Findings and caveats of the study: Few clonotypes appeared in both CD4 and CD8 compartments.

The ends were cut back, 6 bases at V and 4 bases at J, with 12 bases in the middle. This CDR3 region has 14 residues. Germline CDR1 and CDR2: LGHDT and YNNKEL (reference sequence). The source of this sequence is a man younger than 35 who received the YFV17D yellow fever vaccine. This chain connects TRBV3-1 to TRBJ2-2; D gene unclear. Sequenced here: CD4+ T cells sorted from PBMCs, sampled 15 days after the yellow fever booster vaccination. The CDR3 DNA sequence: TGTGCCAGCAGAGAAGAGACGGGCACCGGGGAGCTGTTTTTT. It yields the protein CASREETGTGELFF.